This entry describes one T cell receptor beta chain. The antigen is unknown. Data came from immunoSEQ multiplex PCR; TCRdb stores just in-frame clones and leaves some out. The data contain some 51,000 clones, approximately 78% of them singletons. This CDR3 has 17 amino acids. V was clipped by 6 bases and J by 0 bases, with 18 bases between them. The germline gives CDR1 SNHLY, CDR2 FYNNEI. This sample is drawn from a study of a mutant IDH1 vaccine in newly diagnosed glioma. Study details: Radiotherapy alone preceded vaccination by 4-6 weeks; alternatively, vaccination started with temozolomide cycles. Sex among treated patients split about 62% male, roughly 40% female; mean age was roughly 42 years.

The time point was: week 5, during vaccination. Vaccine doses each comprised 300 ug of mutant IDH1 20-mer peptide, with topical imiquimod. The donors' diagnosis was new WHO grade 3 or 4 astrocytoma that was IDH1-mutant and ATRX-lost. Sequences were derived from PBMCs, sampled from a glioma patient whose treatment included an IDH1 peptide vaccine. The chain couples TRBV2 to TRBJ1-3; D remains ambiguous. The source is a man aged 50-59 years with glioma. The CDR3 DNA sequence: TGTGCCAGCAGACAATTGAGCAGTGTCGTCTCTGGAAACACCATATATTTT. Translation gives CASRQLSSVVSGNTIYF.